This TCR beta chain was sequenced in a study of CD8+CD57+ T cells in acquired aplastic anemia. The study, taken as a whole, reports: Patients and controls had CD8+ Simpson's diversity values that were not significantly distinct. Sharing between patients and controls was observed for twenty-nine CD8+ CDR3 sequences. Among patients, total CD4+ and CD8+ pools exceeded CD8+CD57+ cells in diversity.

This CDR3 spans 14 amino acids. V shed 5 bases and J shed 5 bases, with 16 bases lying between them. Germline CDR1 reads SGHTA; CDR2 reads FQGTGA. Investigators profiled TCR beta VDJ and CDR3 from genomic DNA template. TCRdb recomputed calls from the reads with MiXCR, one row per CDR3 protein. The sample has about 21,000 distinct CDR3 sequences, 40% seen once. This clonotype has a handful of counts. The target antigen is unknown. Before being chosen for sequencing, patients had shown CD8+CD57+ cell expansion by flow cytometry. All participating patients were living with severe acquired aplastic anemia. There was no therapy given to any patient before the blood sampling took place.

The chain uses TRBV7-3 and TRBJ2-7; D is undetermined. This receptor was identified in a human donor with aplastic anemia. Sequencing was done on a sample of CD8+CD57+ T cells sorted from PBMCs. Subset described: bead-enriched CD8+CD57+ effector memory T cells from SAA patients. CDR3 bases: TGTGCCAGCAGCCCTCACGGGTCGTCCCACGAGCAGTACTTC. Its protein is CASSPHGSSHEQYF.